This T cell receptor (beta chain) was identified during a study of blood T cell repertoires in COVID-19. Study information: Specimens from acute and convalescent COVID-19 originated in the United States, Italy and Spain. From T cells, B-cell-depleted T cells, or PBMCs came the material, which was cDNA or gDNA.

Original analysis: Scientists estimated how many nucleated cells there were by amplifying reference gene primers. Clones were sequenced by immunoSEQ multiplex PCR, and TCRdb holds only the in-frame ones, with some missing. Clone size and the V and J calls come from that table; the DNA yielded D and trimming. Among roughly 100,000 clones, almost 80% were seen once, and the ten largest hold roughly a tenth. Trimming left V 3 bases short and J 3 bases short, with 12 bases between. The CDR3 has 14 residues. Germline V gene lookup returns CDR1 GTSNPN and CDR2 SVGIG (reference sequence). This chain links TRBV30 with TRBJ2-1; tentative D call: TRBD1 (7 bases). Input material: peripheral blood. This sequence was found in a man aged 60 to 75 with active or convalescent COVID-19. CDR3 protein: CAWSAGQHYNEQFF. The CDR3 coding sequence is TGTGCCTGGAGCGCGGGACAGCACTACAATGAGCAGTTCTTC.